This record concerns one TCR beta chain sequence. This entry comes from a study of OX40 agonist ivuxolimab in advanced cancers. Background on the study: Ivuxolimab, an agonistic anti-OX40 (CD134) antibody, was given to patients. Every patient in dose escalation had hepatocellular carcinoma, melanoma, renal cell or head and neck cancer.

The germline V gene encodes CDR1 MNHEY and CDR2 SMNVEV (reference sequence). V was trimmed by 0 bases and J by 8 bases, leaving 13 bases between them. The length of the CDR3 is 14 residues. Produced via immunoSEQ multiplex PCR; TCRdb's table is partial and in-frame only. Of roughly 100,000 clones in the sample, 90% are singletons; the top ten hold roughly 0.5%. The chain has TRBV27 and TRBJ2-5, with a tentative D call TRBD2 (5 bases). This clonotype was sampled from an adult with an advanced solid tumor such as melanoma, head and neck, liver or kidney cancer. The sequencing used CD4+ or CD8+ T cells sorted from blood, collected in a trial of the OX40 agonist ivuxolimab. CDR3 sequence: CASSLSVGVETQYF. The CDR3 region has the DNA TGTGCCAGCAGTTTATCAGTGGGAGTAGAAACCCAGTACTTC.